This entry lists 14 T cell receptor beta chains sequenced from one sample in a study of cytotoxic CD8 clonotypes in ibrutinib-treated CLL. Sequencing used immunoSEQ multiplex PCR; TCRdb keeps in-frame clones, though not all of them. The sample lists tens of thousands of clones; 50% to 70% were seen once. The input for sequencing was PBMCs, taken after 24 months of ibrutinib treatment. The origin of the receptors is a human donor with chronic lymphocytic leukemia.

This chain joins TRBV5-4 and TRBJ2-1; no reliable D call. The CDR3 has 15 residues. Germline-derived CDR1 and CDR2 are SGHNT and YYREEE (reference sequence). V was pared by 4 bases and J by 6 bases, with 17 bases between. The CDR3: CASSKSEGNLNEQFF. The CDR3 bases are TGTGCCAGCAGCAAGAGCGAAGGAAACCTCAATGAGCAGTTCTTC. The full variable domain, in which reference TRBV5-4 and TRBJ2-1 provide the parts outside the CDR3, is ETGVTQSPTHLIKTRGQQVTLRCSSQSGHNTVSWYQQALGQGPQFIFQYYREEENGRGNFPPRFSGLQFPNYSSELNVNALELDDSALYLCASSKSEGNLNEQFFGPGTRLTVL.

This rearrangement joins TRBV6-1 to TRBJ1-2; D may be TRBD1 (6 bases). Trimming took 2 bases from V and 5 from J, leaving 12 bases between them. Germline V gene sequence: CDR1 MNHNS, CDR2 SASEGT. The CDR3 spans 14 residues. In DNA, the CDR3 is TGTGCCAGCAGTGAAAAGGACAGAATATATGGCTACACCTTC. This translates into CASSEKDRIYGYTF.

The genes are TRBV6-5 and TRBJ1-4, with 7 bases that match TRBD1. V trimming: 4 bases; J trimming: 10 bases; junction bases outside the gene matches: 9. This CDR3 has 14 residues. Germline assignment: CDR1 MNHEY and CDR2 SVGAGI. CDR3 amino acids: CASSFNRQGGKLFF. The CDR3 DNA reads as TGTGCCAGCAGTTTCAATAGACAGGGAGGAAAACTGTTTTTT.

The chain has TRBV6-1 and TRBJ2-1, with 8 bases aligning to TRBD2. CDR3 length equals 15 residues. V was pared by 6 bases and J by 1 base, with 5 bases of the junction left unmatched. Germline-derived CDR1 and CDR2 are MNHNS and SASEGT. This CDR3 reads CASRPRGGSYNEQFF. CDR3 DNA: TGTGCCAGCAGACCCCGGGGGGGGTCCTACAATGAGCAGTTCTTC.

This clone was detected once. The chain is built from TRBV10-3 and TRBJ1-1; D remains ambiguous. CDR1 and CDR2 from the germline V gene are ENHRY and SYGVKD. The CDR3 is 15 amino acids. V lost 8 bases to trimming and J lost 0 bases, with 16 bases between them. The CDR3 DNA reads TGTGCCATCTCACCGGTGGAGGGTATGAACACTGAAGCTTTCTTT. Its protein product is CAISPVEGMNTEAFF.

The chain employs TRBV21-1 and TRBJ2-7; the table's D call, TRBD1, was not checked against the DNA. TRBV21-1 is listed as a pseudogene. This CDR3 is built from 10 residues. For the CDR3, the DNA is TGTGCCAGCAGCAGGGCCGAGCAGTACTTC. It yields the protein CASSRAEQYF.

The chain carries TRBV23-1 and TRBJ2-5; 10 bases match TRBD1. TRBV23-1 is designated an ORF whose function remains uncertain. V lost 10 bases and J lost 3; bases outside the gene matches: 5. CDR3 size: 13 residues. The CDR3 DNA reads TGCGCCACCCGACAGGGGGCGAAAGAGACCCAGTACTTC. This translates into CATRQGAKETQYF.

The genes are TRBV5-4 and TRBJ2-3; D gene uncertain. Trimming took 0 bases from V and 0 from J, leaving 5 bases between them. This CDR3 spans 14 amino acids. The germline V gene encodes CDR1 SGHNT and CDR2 YYREEE (reference sequence). CDR3 DNA: TGTGCCAGCAGCTTGGTTCCTAGCACAGATACGCAGTATTTT. Amino acid sequence: CASSLVPSTDTQYF.

The J gene is TRBJ2-5, the V gene TRBV6-1; 8 bases line up with TRBD1. This CDR3 is 14 amino acids long. V lost 4 bases, J lost 1 base, and 2 bases stayed unmatched. Germline V CDR1 and CDR2: MNHNS, SASEGT. The CDR3 region is CASSVTGGQETQYF. The CDR3 bases are TGTGCCAGCAGTGTTACAGGGGGCCAAGAGACCCAGTACTTC.

The J gene is TRBJ1-3, the V gene TRBV6-5; unclear D gene. The CDR3 is 14 residues long. The germline gives CDR1 MNHEY, CDR2 SVGAGI. With 2 bases removed from V and 1 base from J, the gap between germline ends came to 6 bases. CDR3 amino acids: CASSYAGSGNTIYF. The CDR3 DNA follows: TGTGCCAGCAGTTACGCGGGATCTGGAAACACCATATATTTT.

J is TRBJ1-2 and V is TRBV2; D perhaps matches TRBD1 (5 bases). CDR1 is SNHLY, CDR2 FYNNEI, per germline. CDR3 length: 15 residues. The V end was cut by 1 base, the J end by 1 base, with 10 bases between. The CDR3 DNA reads as TGTGCCAGCAGTGAAGGGGACCGACGTAACTATGGCTACACCTTC. Amino acids: CASSEGDRRNYGYTF.

V is TRBV27 and J is TRBJ1-1; D is perhaps TRBD1 (5 bases). CDR1 and CDR2 (germline): MNHEY, SMNVEV (reference sequence). This CDR3 has 14 residues. Deletions cut 2 bases from V and 1 base from J, with 8 bases between. The CDR3 is CASSLRGQNTEAFF. CDR3 in DNA: TGTGCCAGCAGTTTACGCGGACAGAACACTGAAGCTTTCTTT.

This clone was counted many times. The chain has TRBV5-1 and TRBJ2-2; D is ambiguous. The length of the CDR3 is 14 residues. The V gene's germline CDR1 is SGHRS and CDR2 YFSETQ. The V gene lost 4 bases and the J gene lost 6 bases, with 13 bases spanning the gap. The CDR3 DNA is TGCGCCAGCAGCCTGGAAAGGGTTCCCGGGGAGCTGTTTTTT. Protein product: CASSLERVPGELFF.

This clone was found once. The chain joins TRBV28 to TRBJ2-6; tentatively, D is TRBD2 (5 bases). Trimming left V 5 bases short and J 0 bases short, with 17 bases between. CDR3 length: 18 amino acids. Germline CDR1 is MDHEN and CDR2 is SYDVKM. The CDR3 is CASSAAGKPLSGANVLTF. CDR3 bases: TGTGCCAGCAGTGCTGCCGGGAAACCTCTCTCTGGGGCCAACGTCCTGACTTTC.